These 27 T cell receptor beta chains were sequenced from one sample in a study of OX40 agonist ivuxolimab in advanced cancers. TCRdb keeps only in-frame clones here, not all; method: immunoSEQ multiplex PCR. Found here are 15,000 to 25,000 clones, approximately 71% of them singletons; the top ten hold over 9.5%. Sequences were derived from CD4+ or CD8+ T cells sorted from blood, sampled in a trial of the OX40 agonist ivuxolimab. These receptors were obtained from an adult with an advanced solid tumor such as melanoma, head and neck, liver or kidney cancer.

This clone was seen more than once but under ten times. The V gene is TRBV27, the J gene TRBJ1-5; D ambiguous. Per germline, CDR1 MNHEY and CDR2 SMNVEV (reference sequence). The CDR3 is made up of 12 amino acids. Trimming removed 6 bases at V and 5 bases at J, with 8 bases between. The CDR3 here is CASSLLDQPQHF. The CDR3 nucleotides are TGTGCCAGCAGCTTGCTAGATCAGCCCCAGCATTTT.

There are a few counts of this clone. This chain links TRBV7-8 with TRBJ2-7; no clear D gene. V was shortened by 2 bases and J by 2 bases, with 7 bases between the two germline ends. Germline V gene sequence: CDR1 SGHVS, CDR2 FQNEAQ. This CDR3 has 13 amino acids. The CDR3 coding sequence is TGTGCCAGCAGCTTACACCAAACCTACGAGCAGTACTTC. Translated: CASSLHQTYEQYF.

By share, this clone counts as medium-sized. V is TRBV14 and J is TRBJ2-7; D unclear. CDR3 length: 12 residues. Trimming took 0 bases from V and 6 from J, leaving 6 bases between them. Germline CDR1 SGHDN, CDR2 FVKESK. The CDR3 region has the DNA TGTGCCAGCAGCCAAGATCGCAGCGAGCAGTACTTC. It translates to CASSQDRSEQYF.

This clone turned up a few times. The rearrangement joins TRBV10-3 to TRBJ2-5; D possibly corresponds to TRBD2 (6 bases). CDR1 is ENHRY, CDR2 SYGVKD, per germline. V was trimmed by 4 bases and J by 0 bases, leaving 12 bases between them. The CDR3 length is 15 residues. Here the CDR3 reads CAISGSGLNQETQYF. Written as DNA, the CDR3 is TGTGCCATCAGTGGGTCGGGACTCAACCAAGAGACCCAGTACTTC.

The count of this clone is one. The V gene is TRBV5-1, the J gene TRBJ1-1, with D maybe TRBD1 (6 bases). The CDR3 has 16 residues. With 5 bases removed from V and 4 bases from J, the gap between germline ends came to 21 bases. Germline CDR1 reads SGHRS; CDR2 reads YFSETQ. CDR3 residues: CASSQMGAQPITEAFF. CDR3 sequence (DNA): TGCGCCAGCAGTCAAATGGGGGCGCAACCTATCACTGAAGCTTTCTTT.

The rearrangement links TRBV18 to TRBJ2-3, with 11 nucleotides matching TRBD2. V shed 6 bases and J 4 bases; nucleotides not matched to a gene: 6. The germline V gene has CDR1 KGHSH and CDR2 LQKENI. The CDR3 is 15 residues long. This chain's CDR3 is CASSPVAGGPDTQYF. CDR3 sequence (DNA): TGTGCCAGCTCCCCGGTAGCGGGGGGGCCAGATACGCAGTATTTT.

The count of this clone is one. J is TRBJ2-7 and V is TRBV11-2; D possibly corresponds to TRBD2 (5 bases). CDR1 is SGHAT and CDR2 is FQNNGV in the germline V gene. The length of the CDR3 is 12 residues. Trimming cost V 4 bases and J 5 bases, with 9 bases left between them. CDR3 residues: CASSSTSHEQYF. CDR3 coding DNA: TGTGCCAGCAGCTCAACTAGTCACGAGCAGTACTTC.

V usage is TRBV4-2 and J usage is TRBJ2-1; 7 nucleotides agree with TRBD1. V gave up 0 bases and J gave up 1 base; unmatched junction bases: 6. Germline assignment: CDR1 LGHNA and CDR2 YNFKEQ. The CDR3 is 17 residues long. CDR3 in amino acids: CASSQDQEGASYNEQFF. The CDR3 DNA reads TGTGCCAGCAGCCAAGATCAAGAGGGGGCATCCTACAATGAGCAGTTCTTC.

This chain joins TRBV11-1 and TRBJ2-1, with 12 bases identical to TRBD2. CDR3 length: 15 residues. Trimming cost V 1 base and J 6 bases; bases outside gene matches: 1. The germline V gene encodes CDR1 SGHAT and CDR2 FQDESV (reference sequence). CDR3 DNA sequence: TGTGCCAGCAGCTTAGTGACTAGCGGGGGCAATGAGCAGTTCTTC. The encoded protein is CASSLVTSGGNEQFF.

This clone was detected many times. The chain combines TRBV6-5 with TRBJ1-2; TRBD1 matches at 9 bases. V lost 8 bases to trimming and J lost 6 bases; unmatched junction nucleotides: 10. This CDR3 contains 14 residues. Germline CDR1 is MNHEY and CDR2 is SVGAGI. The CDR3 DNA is TGTGCCAGCCGGATCGGGACAGGGTATAATGGCTACACCTTC. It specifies CASRIGTGYNGYTF.

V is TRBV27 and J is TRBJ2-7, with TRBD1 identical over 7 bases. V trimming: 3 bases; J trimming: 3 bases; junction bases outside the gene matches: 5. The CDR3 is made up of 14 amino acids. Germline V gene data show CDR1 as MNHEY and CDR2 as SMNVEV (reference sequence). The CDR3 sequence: CASSLRQGFYEQYF. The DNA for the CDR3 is TGTGCCAGCAGTTTGAGACAGGGTTTCTACGAGCAGTACTTC.

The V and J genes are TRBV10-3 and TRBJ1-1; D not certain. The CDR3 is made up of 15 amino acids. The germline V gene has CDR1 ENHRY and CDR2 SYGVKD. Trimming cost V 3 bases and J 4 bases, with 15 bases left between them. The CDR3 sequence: CAISESVLESTEAFF. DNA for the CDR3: TGTGCCATCAGTGAATCTGTCTTGGAGAGCACTGAAGCTTTCTTT.

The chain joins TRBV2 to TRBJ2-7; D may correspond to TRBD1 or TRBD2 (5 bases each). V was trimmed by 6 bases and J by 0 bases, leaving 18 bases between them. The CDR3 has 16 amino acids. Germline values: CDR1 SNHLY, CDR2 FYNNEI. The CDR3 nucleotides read TGTGCCAGCAGCGACAAGGGGAGACAAAGCTCCTACGAGCAGTACTTC. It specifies CASSDKGRQSSYEQYF.

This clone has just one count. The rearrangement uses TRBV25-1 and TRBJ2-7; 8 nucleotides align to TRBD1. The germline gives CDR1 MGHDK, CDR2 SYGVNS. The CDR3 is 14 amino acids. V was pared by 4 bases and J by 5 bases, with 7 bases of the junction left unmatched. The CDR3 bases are TGTGCCAGCAGTGCTGGACAGGGATTCGACGAGCAGTACTTC. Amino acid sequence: CASSAGQGFDEQYF.

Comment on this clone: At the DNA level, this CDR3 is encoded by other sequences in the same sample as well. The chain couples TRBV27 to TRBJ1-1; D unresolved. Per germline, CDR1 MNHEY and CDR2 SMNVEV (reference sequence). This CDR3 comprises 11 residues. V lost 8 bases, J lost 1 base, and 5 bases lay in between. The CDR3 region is CASHGNTEAFF. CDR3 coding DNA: TGTGCCAGCCATGGGAACACTGAAGCTTTCTTT.

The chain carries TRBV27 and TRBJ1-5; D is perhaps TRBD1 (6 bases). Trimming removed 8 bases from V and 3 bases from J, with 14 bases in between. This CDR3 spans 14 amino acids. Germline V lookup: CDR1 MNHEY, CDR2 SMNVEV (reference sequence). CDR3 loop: CASGDIGDNQPQHF. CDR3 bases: TGTGCCAGCGGGGACATCGGTGACAATCAGCCCCAGCATTTT.

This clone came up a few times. This chain's CDR3 is CASSLGRGGEQYF. CDR3 coding DNA: TGTGCCAGCAGCTTGGGTCGAGGGGGCGAGCAGTACTTC. The rearrangement links TRBV5-5 to TRBJ2-7, with D possibly TRBD1 on 6 matching bases. Trimming left V 0 bases short and J 6 bases short, with 10 bases between. This CDR3 spans 13 amino acids. CDR1 and CDR2 from the germline V gene are SGHKS and YYEKEE (reference sequence).

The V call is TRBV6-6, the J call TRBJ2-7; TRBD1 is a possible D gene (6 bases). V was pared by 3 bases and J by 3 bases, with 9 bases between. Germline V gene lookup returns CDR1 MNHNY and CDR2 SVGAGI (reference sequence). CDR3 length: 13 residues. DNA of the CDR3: TGTGCCAGCAGTTATGGGGGCTACTACGAGCAGTACTTC. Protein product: CASSYGGYYEQYF.

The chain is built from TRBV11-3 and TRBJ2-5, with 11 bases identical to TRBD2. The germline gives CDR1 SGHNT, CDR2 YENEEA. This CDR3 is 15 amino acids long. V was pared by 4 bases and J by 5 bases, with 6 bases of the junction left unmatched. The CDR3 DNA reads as TGTGCCAGCAGCTCGCCGGGACTAGCGGCGGAGACCCAGTACTTC. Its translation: CASSSPGLAAETQYF.

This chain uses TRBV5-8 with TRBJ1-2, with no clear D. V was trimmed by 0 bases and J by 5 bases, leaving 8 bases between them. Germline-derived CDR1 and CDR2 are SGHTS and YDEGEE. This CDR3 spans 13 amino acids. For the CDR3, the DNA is TGTGCCAGCAGCTTGGTCCGGGAGTATGGCTACACCTTC. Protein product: CASSLVREYGYTF.

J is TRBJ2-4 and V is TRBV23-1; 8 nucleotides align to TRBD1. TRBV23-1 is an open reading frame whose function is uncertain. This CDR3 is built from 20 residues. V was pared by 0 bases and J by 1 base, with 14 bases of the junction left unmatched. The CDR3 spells CASSQSGETGGSVAKNIQYF. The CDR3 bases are TGCGCCAGCAGTCAATCGGGGGAAACAGGGGGAAGCGTTGCCAAAAACATTCAGTACTTC.

In nucleotides, the CDR3 is TGTGCCACCCGGGATATCTCCGGGGGAGATAGGTATGGCTACACCTTC. This encodes CATRDISGGDRYGYTF. The rearrangement joins TRBV19 to TRBJ1-2, with D possibly TRBD1 on 5 matching bases. Germline loops: CDR1 LNHDA, CDR2 SQIVND (reference sequence). Trimming shortened V by 10 bases and J by 5 bases, and 26 bases separated the two germline ends. CDR3 size: 16 residues. The complete variable domain, with remaining parts taken from reference TRBV19 and TRBJ1-2, reads DGGITQSPKYLFRKEGQNVTLSCEQNLNHDAMYWYRQDPGQGLRLIYYSQIVNDFQKGDIAEGYSVSREKKESFPLTVTSAQKNPTAFYLCATRDISGGDRYGYTFGSGTRLTVV.

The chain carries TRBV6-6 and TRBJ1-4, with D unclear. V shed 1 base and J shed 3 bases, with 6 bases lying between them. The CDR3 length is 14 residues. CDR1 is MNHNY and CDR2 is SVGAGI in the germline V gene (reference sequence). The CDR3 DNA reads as TGTGCCAGCAGTTACTGGCTCTCTAATGAAAAACTGTTTTTT. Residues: CASSYWLSNEKLFF.

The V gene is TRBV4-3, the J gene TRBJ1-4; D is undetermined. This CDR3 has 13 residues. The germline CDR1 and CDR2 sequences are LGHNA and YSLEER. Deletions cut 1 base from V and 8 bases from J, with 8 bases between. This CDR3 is CASSQVVPEKLFF. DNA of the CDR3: TGCGCCAGCAGCCAAGTTGTGCCGGAAAAACTGTTTTTT.

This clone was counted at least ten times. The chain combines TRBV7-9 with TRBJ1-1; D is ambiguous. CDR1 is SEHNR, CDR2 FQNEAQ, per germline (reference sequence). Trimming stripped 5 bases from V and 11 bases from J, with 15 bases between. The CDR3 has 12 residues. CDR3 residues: CASSPGILGAFF. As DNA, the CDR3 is TGTGCCAGCAGCCCCGGGATCCTGGGGGCTTTCTTT.

CDR3 bases: TGTGCCAGCAGAAACCGGGACAGGGGGCTTAGGTATGGCTACACCTTC. Amino acids: CASRNRDRGLRYGYTF. The V gene is TRBV28, the J gene TRBJ1-2, with 12 bases that match TRBD1. J was trimmed by 5 bases and V by 6 bases; bases with no gene match: 10. CDR3 length: 16 amino acids. Per germline, CDR1 MDHEN and CDR2 SYDVKM.

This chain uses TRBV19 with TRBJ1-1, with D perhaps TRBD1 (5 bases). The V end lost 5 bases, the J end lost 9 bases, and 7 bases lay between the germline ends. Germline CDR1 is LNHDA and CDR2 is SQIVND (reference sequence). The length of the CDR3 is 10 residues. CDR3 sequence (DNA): TGTGCCAGTAGTGCAGGGAAAGCTTTCTTT. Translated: CASSAGKAFF.